This record covers a single TCR beta chain. Its specificity is not known. This sample is drawn from a study of cytomegalovirus exposure and HLA in healthy donors. There were likely unrecorded immune exposures, though donors were nominally healthy when sampled. Whole-study results and caveats: The likely origin of a cluster of highly shared sequence variants was a sequencing artifact. Across donors, sequencing depth was assumed by presence/absence analyses to be roughly uniform. As a later analysis revealed, the rate of TCR association differed by HLA locus, with DRB1 most and HLA-C fewest.

The primer mix had 60 Vbeta and 13 Jbeta primers. Here immunoSEQ multiplex PCR was the method, and the copy in TCRdb shows in-frame clones only, minus some. The top ten hold roughly 7.7% of the sample, which has under 150,000 clones, around 86% seen once. This CDR3 contains 15 residues. CDR1 and CDR2 (germline): MDHEN, SYDVKM. Germline trimming cut 3 bases from V and 5 bases from J; bases unmatched to any gene: 8. The chain recombines TRBV28 with TRBJ1-2; 8 positions agree with TRBD1. This TCR was sampled from a woman aged 50 to 65 in good health and CMV-seropositive. The material sequenced was PBMCs. This CDR3 is CASSLRDRILYGYTF. CDR3 bases: TGTGCCAGCAGTTTGAGGGACAGGATCTTGTATGGCTACACCTTC.